This record covers a single T cell receptor (beta chain). Its specificity is unknown. CDR3 length: 13 amino acids. Germline V CDR1 and CDR2: SNHLY, FYNNEI. V dropped 11 bases and J dropped 7; count of bases not matched to a gene: 14. The source of the sample is a study of OX40 agonist ivuxolimab in advanced cancers. The overall study: Patients received ivuxolimab, an agonistic anti-OX40 (CD134) antibody. Findings of the study overall: CD4+ and CD8+ blood T cells expanded clonally by week 6 at 0.1 to 3.0 mg/kg. The work left the antigen specificity of expanded peripheral T cells undetermined. CD8+ T cells showed, on average, more clonal expansion than CD4+ cells.

TCRdb's copy holds only in-frame clones and misses some; the assay was immunoSEQ multiplex PCR. The table has about 99,000 clones, roughly 90% seen once. This TCR was sampled from an adult with an advanced solid tumor such as melanoma, head and neck, liver or kidney cancer. This material consisted of CD4+ or CD8+ T cells sorted from blood, taken in a trial of the OX40 agonist ivuxolimab. The chain recombines TRBV2 with TRBJ2-7; 7 bases are shared with TRBD2. For the CDR3, the DNA is TGTGCCTGCTCCCGGGACTACTCTAGGGAGCAGTACTTC. Amino acids: CACSRDYSREQYF.